The clone carrying this TCR beta chain has just a few counts. What it binds is not known. It was genomic DNA that served as the template for profiling TCR beta VDJ and CDR3. One entry per CDR3 protein results from TCRdb running MiXCR on the reads. The repertoire has around 200,000 distinct CDR3 sequences, approximately 57% of them found once; the top ten carry about 29%. The sample belongs to a study of CD8+CD57+ T cells in acquired aplastic anemia. Study-level information: The mean DNA yield obtained from sorted CD4+ and CD8+ cells came to 3 to 4 ug. Healthy-donor CD4+ cells averaged roughly 10.8 million reads.

Trimming left V 0 bases short and J 5 bases short, with 14 bases between. The CDR3 is 17 residues long. CDR1 LNHNV and CDR2 YYDKDF come from the germline V gene (reference sequence). Study results and limitations: The number of CD8+ CDR3 sequences shared by patients and controls was under 35. Patients and controls were not found to differ significantly in CD8+ Simpson's diversity.

The sequenced material came from sorted CD4+, CD8+, or CD8+CD57+ T cells (not recorded which) from PBMCs. The clonotype originates from a human donor in good health. The chain is built from TRBV15 and TRBJ1-6; D is ambiguous. CDR3: CATSRDTPAGDNSPLHF. In DNA form, the CDR3 reads TGTGCCACCAGCAGAGATACCCCCGCTGGCGATAATTCACCCCTCCACTTT.